Following are 20 T cell receptor beta chains from one sample sequenced in a study of Ad26.COV2.S vaccination and SARS-CoV-2 variants. Documented treatment: around 19 received Ad26.COV2.S at low or high dose, single or two shots; 5 received placebo; per-sample allocation not given. The samples were gathered on day 63 after the first injection of vaccine or placebo. This table comes from immunoSEQ multiplex PCR, and its TCRdb copy is limited to in-frame clones, with some not included. The repertoire holds about 680,000 clones, with roughly 90% as singletons. Specimen: peripheral blood, collected in a trial of Ad26.COV2.S vaccine versus placebo. These receptors came from a person between 18 and 65 years old who received the Ad26.COV2.S COVID-19 vaccine or a placebo.

The chain couples TRBV18 to TRBJ2-3; 9 positions match TRBD2. CDR3 length equals 15 residues. Germline V lookup: CDR1 KGHSH, CDR2 LQKENI. With V trimmed by 3 bases and J by 5 bases, 6 bases remained unmatched. The chain's CDR3 is CASSPTGLAGDTQYF. The CDR3 DNA reads as TGTGCCAGCTCACCGACGGGACTAGCAGGAGATACGCAGTATTTT.

This clone was seen only once. The chain couples TRBV6-5 to TRBJ1-1, with D unresolved. The CDR3 is 13 residues long. V was trimmed by 5 bases and J by 6 bases, leaving 13 bases between them. Germline-derived CDR1 and CDR2 are MNHEY and SVGAGI. The DNA of the CDR3 is TGTGCCAGCAGTAGGGTAGGGAGCGCTGAAGCTTTCTTT. Translation gives CASSRVGSAEAFF.

Comment on this clone: Other DNA sequences in the same sample also yield this CDR3. The chain is built from TRBV27 and TRBJ2-7; D uncertain. V was trimmed by 5 bases and J by 0 bases, leaving 8 bases between them. The length of the CDR3 is 13 residues. Germline values: CDR1 MNHEY, CDR2 SMNVEV (reference sequence). CDR3: CASSPRASYEQYF. CDR3 DNA: TGTGCCAGCAGTCCCCGGGCCTCCTACGAGCAGTACTTC.

The chain has TRBV4-3 and TRBJ2-5, with D perhaps TRBD1 or TRBD2 (7 bases each). Germline V lookup: CDR1 LGHNA, CDR2 YSLEER. This CDR3 is 15 amino acids long. V shed 5 bases and J shed 5 bases, with 18 bases lying between them. CDR3 region: CASSEVGRGGETQYF. DNA of the CDR3: TGCGCCAGCAGCGAGGTTGGCAGGGGGGGGGAGACCCAGTACTTC.

This rearrangement joins TRBV10-1 to TRBJ1-2, with TRBD1 as a possible D gene (6 bases). V shed 11 bases and J shed 7 bases, with 20 bases lying between them. The CDR3 loop spans 13 amino acids. Germline V CDR1 and CDR2: WNHNN, SYGVQD (reference sequence). CDR3 region: CARLRGGGGGYTF. The CDR3 nucleotides read TGCGCCCGCCTGAGGGGGGGCGGAGGTGGCTACACCTTC.

The chain has TRBV3-1 (or the pseudogene TRBV3-2) and TRBJ2-2, with TRBD1 identical over 11 bases. Germline V gene data show CDR1 as LGHDT and CDR2 as YNNKEL (reference sequence). The CDR3 loop spans 17 amino acids. Trimming cost V 4 bases and J 7 bases; bases outside gene matches: 11. DNA for the CDR3: TGTGCCAGCAGCCGCAACCCGGGACAGGGGGTGGGCGGGGAGCTGTTTTTT. This gives the protein CASSRNPGQGVGGELFF.

The chain uses TRBV11-2 and TRBJ2-1; D unresolved. V dropped 0 bases and J dropped 0 bases, with 6 bases sitting between them. Germline CDR1 is SGHAT and CDR2 is FQNNGV. CDR3 length equals 15 residues. CDR3 nucleotide sequence: TGTGCCAGCAGCTTAGAACCGATCTCCTACAATGAGCAGTTCTTC. This encodes CASSLEPISYNEQFF.

V gene TRBV7-2 combines with J gene TRBJ2-3, with D possibly TRBD2 on 5 matching bases. The CDR3 runs 17 residues. CDR1 and CDR2 from the germline V gene are SGHTA and FQGNSA. Trimming shortened V by 1 base and J by 6 bases, and 20 bases separated the two germline ends. For the CDR3, the DNA is TGTGCCAGCAGCTTAGTTCGGGGTTCGAAAGAATTGGATACGCAGTATTTT. This gives the protein CASSLVRGSKELDTQYF.

The V gene is TRBV7-2, the J gene TRBJ1-6; possibly TRBD1 for D (5 bases). CDR1 and CDR2 from the germline V gene are SGHTA and FQGNSA. The CDR3 spans 15 residues. With 5 bases removed from V and 5 bases from J, the gap between germline ends came to 13 bases. DNA of the CDR3: TGTGCCAGCAGCAGGGAAGGGGAACATAATTCACCCCTCCACTTT. Translated: CASSREGEHNSPLHF.

The chain couples TRBV5-6 to TRBJ2-1; D is uncertain. This CDR3 contains 12 residues. Per germline, CDR1 SGHDT and CDR2 YYEEEE. V lost 2 bases, J lost 9 bases, and 9 bases lay in between. The CDR3 DNA is TGTGCCAGCAGCTTTAATCAGGTTGAGCAGTTCTTC. It yields the protein CASSFNQVEQFF. Using reference TRBV5-6 and TRBJ2-1 for the parts outside the CDR3, the full variable domain is DAGVTQSPTHLIKTRGQQVTLRCSPKSGHDTVSWYQQALGQGPQFIFQYYEEEERQRGNFPDRFSGHQFPNYSSELNVNALLLGDSALYLCASSFNQVEQFFGPGTRLTVL.

This clone was observed once. The chain recombines TRBV18 with TRBJ2-7; 7 nucleotides agree with TRBD1. The CDR3 spans 14 residues. Germline V lookup: CDR1 KGHSH, CDR2 LQKENI. The V segment lost 4 bases and the J segment 0 bases; nucleotides outside the gene matches: 3. CDR3 DNA: TGTGCCAGCTCACGCGACAGGGCCTCCTACGAGCAGTACTTC. This encodes CASSRDRASYEQYF.

The chain links TRBV9 to TRBJ2-2, with D possibly being TRBD2 (6 bases). This CDR3 has 18 amino acids. Trimming pared 0 bases from V and 4 bases from J, leaving 19 bases between. Germline values: CDR1 SGDLS, CDR2 YYNGEE. DNA of the CDR3: TGTGCCAGCAGCGTAGACGAGGAGGGCACCCCGTTCACCGGGGAGCTGTTTTTT. It codes for CASSVDEEGTPFTGELFF.

The rearrangement links TRBV6-6 to TRBJ2-4; D is uncertain. With 6 bases removed from V and 1 base from J, the gap between germline ends came to 10 bases. The CDR3 loop spans 14 amino acids. The V gene's germline CDR1 is MNHNY and CDR2 SVGAGI (reference sequence). The CDR3 protein is CASSPGLAKNIQYF. CDR3 coding DNA: TGTGCCAGCAGCCCCGGGTTGGCCAAAAACATTCAGTACTTC.

A remark on this clone: The same CDR3 is also encoded by other DNA sequences in this sample. The chain has TRBV7-2 and TRBJ2-2, with TRBD2 as a possible D gene (5 bases). Trimming removed 5 bases from V and 0 bases from J, with 7 bases in between. The length of the CDR3 is 14 residues. Germline V gene data show CDR1 as SGHTA and CDR2 as FQGNSA. Here the CDR3 reads CASSLGTNTGELFF. The DNA of the CDR3 is TGTGCCAGCAGCCTCGGGACGAACACCGGGGAGCTGTTTTTT.

The genes are TRBV9 and TRBJ2-1; 11 nucleotides line up with TRBD2. The CDR3 loop spans 16 amino acids. J gave up 9 bases and V 2 bases, and 10 bases lay outside the gene matches. Germline V lookup: CDR1 SGDLS, CDR2 YYNGEE. The CDR3 region is CASSVSTSGVYGEQFF. The CDR3 DNA follows: TGTGCCAGCAGCGTCTCGACTAGCGGGGTCTACGGTGAGCAGTTCTTC.

In this sample, this clone turned up once. This chain joins TRBV29-1 and TRBJ1-2; the D is unclear. Trimming removed 3 bases at V and 4 bases at J, with 6 bases between. Germline V CDR1 and CDR2: SQVTM, ANQGSEA. The CDR3 runs to 11 residues. As DNA, the CDR3 is TGCAGCGTTGACTACAGCTATGGCTACACCTTC. This translates into CSVDYSYGYTF.

V gene TRBV27 combines with J gene TRBJ2-1; 9 nucleotides line up with TRBD2. J gave up 5 bases and V 5 bases, and 13 bases lay outside the gene matches. This CDR3 has 17 amino acids. Germline values: CDR1 MNHEY, CDR2 SMNVEV (reference sequence). The CDR3 sequence: CASSPPPAGGPHNEQFF. The DNA for the CDR3 is TGTGCCAGCAGTCCCCCGCCGGCGGGGGGGCCTCACAATGAGCAGTTCTTC.

The chain recombines TRBV6-5 with TRBJ1-4; possible D gene TRBD1, 6 bases. This CDR3 spans 15 amino acids. V was shortened by 6 bases and J by 1 base, with 12 bases between the two germline ends. The germline CDR1 and CDR2 sequences are MNHEY and SVGAGI. The CDR3 nucleotides read TGTGCCAGCAGGGGAGCGACAGGAACTAATGAAAAACTGTTTTTT. Protein product: CASRGATGTNEKLFF.

This sequence joins TRBV9 and TRBJ2-1, with D possibly TRBD1 on 6 matching bases. The V end lost 3 bases, the J end lost 2 bases, and 15 bases lay between the germline ends. This CDR3 is built from 16 residues. Per the germline V gene, CDR1 is SGDLS and CDR2 is YYNGEE. The CDR3 DNA reads TGTGCCAGCAGCGCGCAGGGGAGAGGCACCTACAATGAGCAGTTCTTC. Its translation is CASSAQGRGTYNEQFF.

The CDR3 reads CASSRLAGAGEQFF. The CDR3 DNA reads as TGTGCCAGCAGCCGACTAGCGGGGGCAGGTGAGCAGTTCTTC. This chain connects TRBV7-3 to TRBJ2-1; 12 bases are shared with TRBD2. V shed 5 bases and J 9 bases; nucleotides not matched to a gene: 5. The germline CDR1 and CDR2 sequences are SGHTA and FQGTGA. The CDR3 consists of 14 residues.